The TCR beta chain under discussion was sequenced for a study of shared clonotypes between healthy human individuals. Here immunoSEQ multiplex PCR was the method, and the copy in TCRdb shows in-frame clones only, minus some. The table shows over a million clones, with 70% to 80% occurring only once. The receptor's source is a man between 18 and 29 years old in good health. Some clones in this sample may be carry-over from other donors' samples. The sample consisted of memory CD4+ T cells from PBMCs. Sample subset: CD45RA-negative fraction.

CDR3 sequence (DNA): TGTGCCAGCACCCTATGGGGGACTGAAGCTTTCTTT. Protein: CASTLWGTEAFF. The V gene is TRBV28, the J gene TRBJ1-1, with TRBD1 as a possible D gene (5 bases). This CDR3 comprises 12 residues. Trimming stripped 7 bases from V and 5 bases from J, with 11 bases between. The V gene's germline CDR1 is MDHEN and CDR2 SYDVKM.